Each of the 11 T cell receptor beta chains below was sequenced from the same sample in a study of Graves' ophthalmopathy and Graves' hyperthyroidism. Amplification of the TCR beta CDR3 regions used RNA transcripts (as template). First-round RT-PCR used HTBI primers; second-round multiplex PCR followed. TCRdb independently ran MiXCR on the multiplex PCR reads; one entry per CDR3 protein. The table shows roughly 500,000 distinct CDR3 sequences, with roughly 14% occurring only once. The sequenced material came from blood. The receptor source for this set is a woman in her twenties or thirties with Graves' ophthalmopathy.

On this clonotype: One base away lies a much larger clone, so this may be a sequencing read error. The chain couples TRBV27 to TRBJ1-6, with TRBD1 matching over 8 bases. CDR3 length: 16 residues. CDR1 is MNHEY, CDR2 SMNVEV, per germline (reference sequence). J lost 2 bases, V lost 5 bases, and 5 bases had no gene match. CDR3 DNA sequence: TGTGCCAGCAGTGCTACAGGGGGACCCTATAATTCACCCCTCCACTTT. Translation gives CASSATGGPYNSPLHF.

In this sample, this clonotype turned up many times. A read error may produce the germline difference seen at one junction end. This rearrangement joins TRBV5-1 to TRBJ2-7; D is unclear. The CDR3 extends over 14 amino acids. The germline V gene encodes CDR1 SGHRS and CDR2 YFSETQ. CDR3 nucleotides: TGTGCCAGCAGCTTAGCTGGTGGGGACTACGAGCAGTACTTC. This translates into CASSLAGGDYEQYF.

This clonotype was recorded many times. This chain joins TRBV12-3 or TRBV12-4 and TRBJ2-7; 10 nucleotides align to TRBD2. J gave up 3 bases and V 5 bases, and 7 bases lay outside the gene matches. The CDR3 loop spans 15 amino acids. The CDR3 spells CASSGLAVMYYEQYF. The CDR3 region has the DNA TGTGCCAGCAGTGGACTAGCGGTGATGTACTACGAGCAGTACTTC.

The V call is TRBV4-2, the J call TRBJ2-5; 10 bases are a match to TRBD2. CDR1 is LGHNA, CDR2 YNFKEQ, per germline. The CDR3 is 19 residues long. V lost 2 bases to trimming and J lost 0 bases; unmatched junction nucleotides: 12. The CDR3 sequence: CASSQLPSSGRADQETQYF. The CDR3 coding sequence is TGTGCCAGCAGCCAACTCCCGTCCAGCGGGAGGGCCGACCAAGAGACCCAGTACTTC.

The chain carries TRBV14 and TRBJ1-2; 12 bases agree with TRBD1. CDR1 is SGHDN and CDR2 is FVKESK in the germline V gene. V was clipped by 3 bases and J by 3 bases; unmatched bases: 11. The CDR3 is 18 residues long. CDR3 DNA: TGTGCCAGCAGCCATCCCCCCTGGGACAGGGGGCGAGACTATGGCTACACCTTC. Protein sequence: CASSHPPWDRGRDYGYTF.

Many counts were recorded for this clonotype. J is TRBJ1-2 and V is TRBV19; perhaps TRBD1 as D (6 bases). This CDR3 is 15 amino acids long. V lost 9 bases and J 6 bases, leaving 23 bases between the germline ends. From germline, CDR1 is LNHDA and CDR2 SQIVND (reference sequence). CDR3 region: CASRDTSFSSNGYTF. CDR3 DNA sequence: TGTGCCAGCCGGGACACCTCCTTTTCCTCAAATGGCTACACCTTC.

This clonotype was counted ten times or more. The chain employs TRBV2 and TRBJ2-7; no clear D gene. V gave up 3 bases and J gave up 6 bases, with 12 bases separating them. This CDR3 is 13 amino acids long. Per the germline V gene, CDR1 is SNHLY and CDR2 is FYNNEI. CDR3 nucleotides: TGTGCCAGCAGTGACTACAGTAGTTCCGAGCAGTACTTC. Its protein product is CASSDYSSSEQYF.

V is TRBV2 and J is TRBJ2-5; D is unclear. CDR1 and CDR2 from the germline V gene are SNHLY and FYNNEI. CDR3 length: 12 amino acids. Deletions cut 8 bases from V and 5 bases from J, with 12 bases between. Here the CDR3 DNA reads TGTGCCAGCTCTATCGGTTGGGAGACCCAGTACTTC. It encodes CASSIGWETQYF.

This clonotype was seen ten or more times. V gene TRBV13 combines with J gene TRBJ2-5, with D perhaps TRBD1 (5 bases). V gave up 3 bases and J gave up 4 bases, with 12 bases separating them. Per germline, CDR1 PRHDT and CDR2 FYEKMQ (reference sequence). This CDR3 is 14 amino acids long. CDR3 bases: TGTGCCAGCAGCTTCGGCCAGGGCGGAGAGACCCAGTACTTC. Protein: CASSFGQGGETQYF.

This clonotype was detected ten times or more. The chain is built from TRBV4-1 and TRBJ1-1, with D perhaps matching TRBD1 (5 bases). The V gene lost 2 bases and the J gene lost 1 base, with 11 bases spanning the gap. Per germline, CDR1 MGHRA and CDR2 YSYEKL. This CDR3 is built from 15 residues. The CDR3 nucleotides are TGCGCCAGCAGCCAATCTCGGGGGAGGAACACTGAAGCTTTCTTT. This encodes CASSQSRGRNTEAFF.

This chain connects TRBV11-2 to TRBJ1-6, with D possibly being TRBD1 (5 bases). The CDR3 is made up of 18 amino acids. Trimming removed 5 bases at V and 0 bases at J, with 17 bases between. Per the germline V gene, CDR1 is SGHAT and CDR2 is FQNNGV. This CDR3 is CASSPQAPLGSYNSPLHF. CDR3 nucleotide sequence: TGTGCCAGCAGCCCACAGGCTCCCCTTGGCTCCTATAATTCACCCCTCCACTTT.